The next 2 T cell receptor beta chains were all read from a single sample in a study of T cells after yellow fever vaccination. TCRdb independently ran MiXCR on the 5' RACE reads; one entry per CDR3 protein. Among about 320,000 distinct CDR3 sequences listed, 4% to 5.5% were seen once. Sample: PBMCs, taken 15 days after the yellow fever booster vaccination. Receptor source: a man aged 18 to 35 who received the YFV17D yellow fever vaccine.

The V call is TRBV7-2, the J call TRBJ2-5, with TRBD2 matching over 9 bases. V shed 0 bases and J 7 bases; nucleotides not matched to a gene: 6. There are 15 residues in the CDR3. Germline V gene lookup returns CDR1 SGHTA and CDR2 FQGNSA. In DNA, the CDR3 is TGTGCCAGCAGCTTAGCCCAGCGGGGGGCTGGGACCCAGTACTTC. It yields the protein CASSLAQRGAGTQYF.

This clonotype occurred many times. The chain employs TRBV7-8 and TRBJ1-1, with a tentative D call TRBD1 (6 bases). This CDR3 spans 11 amino acids. Trimming shortened V by 6 bases and J by 7 bases, and 9 bases separated the two germline ends. Germline CDR1 and CDR2: SGHVS and FQNEAQ. The CDR3 DNA is TGTGCCAGCAGGCTAGGGGGTGAAGCTTTCTTT. It encodes CASRLGGEAFF.